This record covers a single T cell receptor (beta chain). Mismatch with germline at one junction end may stem from a read error. TCRdb passed the 5' RACE reads through MiXCR, listing each CDR3 protein once. The sample has 1.5 million to 2 million distinct CDR3 sequences; about 32% are singletons. This sample is drawn from a study of identical twins. CDR3 size: 14 residues. The germline V gene encodes CDR1 SGHRS and CDR2 YFSETQ. The clonotype comes from a newborn girl in good health. The genes are TRBV5-1 and TRBJ2-1, with D uncertain. Sequencing was done on a sample of cord blood. CDR3 protein: CASSLGAAYSEQFF. CDR3 DNA sequence: TGCGCCAGCAGCTTGGGGGCCGCCTACAGTGAGCAGTTCTTC. Based on the CDR3 plus reference TRBV5-1 and TRBJ2-1, the full variable domain is KAGVTQTPRYLIKTRGQQVTLSCSPISGHRSVSWYQQTPGQGLQFLFEYFSETQRNKGNFPGRFSGRQFSNSRSEMNVSTLELGDSALYLCASSLGAAYSEQFFGPGTRLTVL.